This T cell receptor beta chain originates from a study of early T cells in non-severe SARS-CoV-2 infection. Study-wide context: Sequencing used unsorted whole-blood bulk RNA, so chains lack pairing. Study findings and constraints: Database matching using VDJdb favored anti-spike CD8 responses, with private and CD4 specificities left missing.

Each single cDNA molecule received a unique molecular identifier. A single record per CDR3 protein comes from TCRdb applying MiXCR to the 5' RACE reads. The table has roughly 30,000 distinct CDR3 sequences, 5% to 6.5% seen once. The CDR3 consists of 14 residues. Looked up from germline, CDR1 is SEHNR and CDR2 is FQNEAQ (reference sequence). Trimming pared 0 bases from V and 4 bases from J, leaving 8 bases between. This clonotype has a handful of counts. Its antigen is still unknown. The TCR comes from an adult who was a healthcare worker with PCR-confirmed SARS-CoV-2 infection or an uninfected control (not recorded which). The chain recombines TRBV7-9 with TRBJ2-3; D possibly corresponds to TRBD2 (6 bases). Sequenced material: whole blood, taken at baseline. As DNA, the CDR3 is TGTGCCAGCAGCTTAGCGGAGGGGTCAGATACGCAGTATTTT. This translates into CASSLAEGSDTQYF.